The present T cell receptor (beta chain) was sequenced within a study of blood T cell repertoires in COVID-19. Study-level background: Samples taken during acute and convalescent COVID-19 were collected in the United States, Italy and Spain.

Study processing details: Researchers report that nucleated cell counts were estimated from reference gene primer amplification. Libraries were prepared by immunoSEQ multiplex PCR; TCRdb keeps only in-frame clonotypes and omits some of them. V, J and clone size are taken as reported in that table, and D and trimming were inferred from the DNA itself. The sample holds 150,000 to 200,000 clones; approximately 79% are singletons and the top ten take around a sixth. CDR3 length: 14 residues. Germline lookup yields CDR1 LNHNV and CDR2 YYDKDF (reference sequence). V was clipped by 5 bases and J by 4 bases, with 14 bases between them.

The sequencing sample was made of peripheral blood. The sequence derives from a man aged 55 to 70 with active or convalescent COVID-19. The chain combines TRBV15 with TRBJ1-2, with a possible D match to TRBD1 (5 bases). CDR3 bases: TGTGCCACCAGCTCAAAGAGACAGATCTATGGCTACACCTTC. It yields the protein CATSSKRQIYGYTF.